Here is one T cell receptor beta chain with its context. Germline CDR1 reads GTSNPN; CDR2 reads SVGIG (reference sequence). V lost 6 bases and J lost 6, with 23 bases in between. This CDR3 has 15 residues. The Seattle site enrolled patients during active infection and followed them longitudinally. This sample is part of a study of blood T cell repertoires in COVID-19. The wider study: There were acute and convalescent COVID-19 samples, and they came from the United States, Italy and Spain. The analysed material was cDNA or gDNA that came from T cells, B-cell-depleted T cells, or PBMCs.

Per the authors' pipeline: Amplification with reference gene primers provided the estimates of nucleated cell counts. Generated by immunoSEQ multiplex PCR, the TCRdb table keeps only in-frame clones and is missing some. D and trimming were read from the DNA, whereas the V and J calls and clone size are those reported in that table. Of 250,000 to 300,000 clones listed, about 89% are singletons. Source material: peripheral blood. The chain has TRBV30 and TRBJ1-2; D might be TRBD1 (5 bases). The clonotype was recovered from a woman aged 25-40 years with COVID-19, enrolled during active disease. In DNA form, the CDR3 reads TGTGCCTGCCCTCTTGAGGGAGGGGATCGTGATGGCTACACCTTC. Translating it yields CACPLEGGDRDGYTF.